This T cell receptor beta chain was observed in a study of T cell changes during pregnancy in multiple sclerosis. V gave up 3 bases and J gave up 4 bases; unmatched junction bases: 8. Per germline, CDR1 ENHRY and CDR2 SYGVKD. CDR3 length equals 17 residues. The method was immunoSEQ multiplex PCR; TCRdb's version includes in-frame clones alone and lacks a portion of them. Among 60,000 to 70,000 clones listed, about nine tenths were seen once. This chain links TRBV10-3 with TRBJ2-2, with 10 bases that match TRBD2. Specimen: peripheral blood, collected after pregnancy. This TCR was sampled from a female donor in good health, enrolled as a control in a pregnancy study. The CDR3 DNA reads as TGTGCCATCAGTGACTCGGGACTAGCGAGCAGCACCGGGGAGCTGTTTTTT. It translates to CAISDSGLASSTGELFF.